A single sample gave rise to the 13 T cell receptor beta chains below, sequenced in a study of blood T cell repertoires in COVID-19. The assay was immunoSEQ multiplex PCR, and TCRdb's table has in-frame clones only and misses some. The data contain about 150,000 clones, around nine tenths of them seen just once; the ten biggest clones take up over 8.5%. Sequencing was done on a sample of peripheral blood. These receptors were taken from a woman aged 45-59 years with active or convalescent COVID-19.

This clone has a single count. CDR3 residues: CSASLAGGVTDTQYF. CDR3 bases: TGCAGTGCTAGTCTGGCGGGGGGGGTCACAGATACGCAGTATTTT. The chain is built from TRBV20-1 and TRBJ2-3; 9 bases are shared with TRBD2. Losses at the gene ends were 3 bases for V and 2 bases for J; bases not matched to a gene: 6. There are 15 residues in the CDR3. Germline V gene sequence: CDR1 DFQATT, CDR2 SNEGSKA (reference sequence).

Ten or more counts support this clone. The chain combines TRBV27 with TRBJ2-6; D may be TRBD2 (5 bases). Germline V gene sequence: CDR1 MNHEY, CDR2 SMNVEV (reference sequence). The CDR3 loop spans 13 amino acids. The V gene lost 7 bases and the J gene lost 2 bases, with 6 bases spanning the gap. CDR3 DNA: TGTGCCAGCACGACTACTGGGGCCAACGTCCTGACTTTC. This codes for CASTTTGANVLTF.

The J gene is TRBJ2-1, the V gene TRBV11-3; perhaps TRBD2 as D (5 bases). This CDR3 has 17 residues. Germline values: CDR1 SGHNT, CDR2 YENEEA. The V and J ends lost 4 bases and 10 bases respectively, with 26 bases between them. CDR3 amino acids: CASSSPRLLGLQWEQFF. The CDR3 DNA follows: TGTGCCAGCAGCTCGCCACGACTACTCGGATTACAATGGGAGCAGTTCTTC.

The chain combines TRBV27 with TRBJ1-1; 9 bases line up with TRBD1. Germline values: CDR1 MNHEY, CDR2 SMNVEV (reference sequence). This CDR3 region has 16 residues. V shed 5 bases, J shed 1 base, and the junction held 8 bases outside the gene matches. The CDR3 bases are TGTGCCAGCAGTCCGTCACAGGGGGCGCGGAACACTGAAGCTTTCTTT. Its protein is CASSPSQGARNTEAFF.

The chain has TRBV5-1 and TRBJ2-7, with D maybe TRBD2 (6 bases). The V end lost 4 bases, the J end lost 1 base, and 15 bases lay between the germline ends. The CDR3 length is 15 residues. Germline CDR1 and CDR2: SGHRS and YFSETQ. CDR3 amino acids: CASSPGLTPSYEQYF. The CDR3 region has the DNA TGCGCCAGCAGCCCGGGACTTACCCCTTCCTACGAGCAGTACTTC.

This chain connects TRBV28 to TRBJ1-2, with a tentative D call TRBD1 (5 bases). CDR1 MDHEN and CDR2 SYDVKM come from the germline V gene. V lost 4 bases, J lost 3 bases, and 6 bases lay in between. CDR3 length equals 12 residues. CDR3 sequence reads: CASSSGYYGYTF. CDR3 nucleotides: TGTGCCAGCAGTTCAGGGTACTATGGCTACACCTTC.

The chain recombines TRBV19 with TRBJ2-6, with TRBD1 matching over 7 bases. CDR3 length equals 17 residues. Trimming at V came to 6 bases and at J to 0 bases, leaving 8 bases not matched to a gene. CDR1 is LNHDA, CDR2 SQIVND, per germline (reference sequence). The CDR3 sequence is CASRTGQSPSGANVLTF. The DNA of the CDR3 is TGTGCCAGTAGAACGGGACAGTCCCCCTCTGGGGCCAACGTCCTGACTTTC.

In its sample, this clone was seen once. Here the CDR3 reads CASSGQGRMNEQFF. Written as DNA, the CDR3 is TGTGCCAGCAGTGGACAGGGCCGGATGAATGAGCAGTTCTTC. V gene TRBV6-4 combines with J gene TRBJ2-1; TRBD1 matches 7 bases. The CDR3 extends over 14 amino acids. The J segment lost 7 bases and the V segment lost 4 bases, leaving 7 bases of the junction unmatched. Germline V lookup: CDR1 MRHNA, CDR2 SNTAGT.

The chain is built from TRBV7-9 and TRBJ2-3; 10 positions match TRBD2. The trim removed 5 bases at V and 6 bases at J, leaving 11 bases unmatched. The CDR3 is made up of 16 amino acids. Germline values: CDR1 SEHNR, CDR2 FQNEAQ (reference sequence). The CDR3 region has the DNA TGTGCCAGCAGCCGGGTTACTAGCGGGAAAGGGGATACGCAGTATTTT. Its translation is CASSRVTSGKGDTQYF.

This clone has only one observation. The V and J genes are TRBV6-5 and TRBJ2-1; 8 nucleotides match TRBD2. The CDR3 is made up of 15 amino acids. CDR1 MNHEY and CDR2 SVGAGI come from the germline V gene. V was clipped by 7 bases and J by 5 bases; unmatched bases: 10. In DNA, the CDR3 is TGTGCCAGCATCTTCAGACTAGCGCGGGACAATGAGCAGTTCTTC. This sequence encodes CASIFRLARDNEQFF.

The chain couples TRBV5-1 to TRBJ2-3; 8 bases are shared with TRBD2. The CDR3 covers 16 residues. J lost 5 bases, V lost 0 bases, and 8 bases had no gene match. Germline values: CDR1 SGHRS, CDR2 YFSETQ. The CDR3 reads CASSLAAGVYIDTQYF. CDR3 DNA sequence: TGCGCCAGCAGCTTGGCAGCGGGAGTTTATATAGATACGCAGTATTTT.

J is TRBJ1-3 and V is TRBV28, with D tentatively TRBD1 (5 bases). CDR1 MDHEN and CDR2 SYDVKM come from the germline V gene. CDR3 length: 16 amino acids. The V and J ends lost 5 bases and 4 bases respectively, with 18 bases between them. This CDR3 is CASSPRGESRGNTIYF. DNA of the CDR3: TGTGCCAGCAGTCCCCGGGGGGAATCGCGAGGAAACACCATATATTTT.

A remark on this clone: Its ends do not fully match the called genes, so a read error is possible. The V gene is TRBV7-7, the J gene TRBJ1-3; tentative D call: TRBD1 (5 bases). The germline CDR1 and CDR2 sequences are SSHAT and FNYEAQ (reference sequence). This CDR3 has 15 amino acids. The CDR3 region is CASSRDGTPGNTIYF. The CDR3 region has the DNA TGTGCTAGCAGTCGCGACGGGACTCCTGGAAACACCATATATTTT.